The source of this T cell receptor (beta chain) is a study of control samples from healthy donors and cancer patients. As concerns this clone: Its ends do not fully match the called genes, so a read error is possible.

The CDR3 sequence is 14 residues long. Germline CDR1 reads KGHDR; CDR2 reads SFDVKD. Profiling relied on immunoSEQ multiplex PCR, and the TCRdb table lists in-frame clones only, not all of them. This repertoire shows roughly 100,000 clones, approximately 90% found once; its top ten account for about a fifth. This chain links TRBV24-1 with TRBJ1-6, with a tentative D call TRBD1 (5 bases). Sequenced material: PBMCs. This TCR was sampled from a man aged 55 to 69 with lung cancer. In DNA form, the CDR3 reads TGTGTCACCAGTGGTGCGGGGACCAATTCACCCCTCCACTTT. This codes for CVTSGAGTNSPLHF.